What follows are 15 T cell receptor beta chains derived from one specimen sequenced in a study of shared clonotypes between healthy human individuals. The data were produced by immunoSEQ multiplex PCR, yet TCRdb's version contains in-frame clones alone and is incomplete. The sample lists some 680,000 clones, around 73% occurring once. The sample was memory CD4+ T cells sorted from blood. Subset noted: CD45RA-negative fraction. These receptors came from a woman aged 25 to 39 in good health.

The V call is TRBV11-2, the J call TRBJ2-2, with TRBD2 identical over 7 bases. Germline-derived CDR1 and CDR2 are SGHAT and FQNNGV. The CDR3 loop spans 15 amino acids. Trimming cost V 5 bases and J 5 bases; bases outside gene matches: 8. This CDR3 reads CASSIGLVGTGELFF. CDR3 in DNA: TGTGCCAGCAGCATCGGACTAGTGGGAACCGGGGAGCTGTTTTTT.

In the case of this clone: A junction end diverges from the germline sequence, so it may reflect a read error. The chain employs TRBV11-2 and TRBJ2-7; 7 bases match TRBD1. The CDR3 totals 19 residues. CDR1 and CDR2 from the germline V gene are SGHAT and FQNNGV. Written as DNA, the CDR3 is TGCGCCAGCAGCCAAGGCCCGATCCTCCAACAGGGGCCACTCTACGAGCAGTACTTC. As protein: CASSQGPILQQGPLYEQYF.

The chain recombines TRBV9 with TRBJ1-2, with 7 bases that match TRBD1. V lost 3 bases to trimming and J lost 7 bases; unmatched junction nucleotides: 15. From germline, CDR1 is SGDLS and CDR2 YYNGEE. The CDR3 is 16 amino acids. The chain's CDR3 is CASSGQTGSMYAGYTF. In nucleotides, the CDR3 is TGTGCCAGCAGCGGACAGACAGGGTCGATGTATGCTGGCTACACCTTC.

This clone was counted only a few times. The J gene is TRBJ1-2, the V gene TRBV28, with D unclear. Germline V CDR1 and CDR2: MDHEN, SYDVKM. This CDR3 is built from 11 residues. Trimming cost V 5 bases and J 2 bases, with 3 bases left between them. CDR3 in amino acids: CASSHNYGYTF. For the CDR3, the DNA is TGTGCCAGCAGTCACAACTATGGCTACACCTTC.

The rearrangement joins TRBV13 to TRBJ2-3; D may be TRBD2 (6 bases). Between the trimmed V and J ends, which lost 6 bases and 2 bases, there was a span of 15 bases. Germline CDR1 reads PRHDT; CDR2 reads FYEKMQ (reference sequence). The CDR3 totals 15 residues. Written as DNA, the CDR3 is TGTGCCAGCAGTCAGAAGGCGGGGTTCACAGATACGCAGTATTTT. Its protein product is CASSQKAGFTDTQYF.

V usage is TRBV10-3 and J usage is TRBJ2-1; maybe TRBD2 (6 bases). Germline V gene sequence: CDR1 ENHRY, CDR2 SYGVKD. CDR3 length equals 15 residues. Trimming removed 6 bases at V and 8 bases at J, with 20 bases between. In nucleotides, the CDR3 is TGTGCCATCAGCGACAGCGGGTCGGTGAAGGATGAGCAGTTCTTC. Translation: CAISDSGSVKDEQFF.

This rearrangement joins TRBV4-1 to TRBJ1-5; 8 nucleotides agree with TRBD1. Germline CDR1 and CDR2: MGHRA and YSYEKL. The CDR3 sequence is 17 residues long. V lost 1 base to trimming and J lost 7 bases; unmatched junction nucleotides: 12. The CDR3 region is CASSQGAGGQGGQPQHF. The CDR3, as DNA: TGCGCCAGCAGCCAAGGGGCAGGCGGACAGGGAGGACAGCCCCAGCATTTT.

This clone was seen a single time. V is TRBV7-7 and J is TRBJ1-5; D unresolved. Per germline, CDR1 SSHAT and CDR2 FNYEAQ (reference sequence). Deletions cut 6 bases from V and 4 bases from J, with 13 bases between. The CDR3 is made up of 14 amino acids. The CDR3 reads CASRRRVQNQPQHF. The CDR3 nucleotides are TGTGCCAGCAGGCGACGGGTGCAGAATCAGCCCCAGCATTTT.

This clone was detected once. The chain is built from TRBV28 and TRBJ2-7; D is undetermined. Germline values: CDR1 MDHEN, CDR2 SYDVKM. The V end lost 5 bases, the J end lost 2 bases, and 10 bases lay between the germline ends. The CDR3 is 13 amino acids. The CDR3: CASSLQPTYEQYF. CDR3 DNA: TGTGCCAGCAGTCTGCAGCCCACCTACGAGCAGTACTTC.

The CDR3 sequence is CASSYSESSQQFF. CDR3 in DNA: TGCGCCAGCTCTTACTCGGAAAGCTCCCAGCAGTTCTTC. V gene TRBV5-1 combines with J gene TRBJ2-1; no firm D call. Germline V gene data show CDR1 as SGHRS and CDR2 as YFSETQ. V dropped 7 bases and J dropped 11 bases, with 19 bases sitting between them. The CDR3 has 13 residues.

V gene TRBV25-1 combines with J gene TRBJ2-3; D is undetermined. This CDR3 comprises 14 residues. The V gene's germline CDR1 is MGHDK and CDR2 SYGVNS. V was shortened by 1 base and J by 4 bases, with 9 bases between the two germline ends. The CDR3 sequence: CASSEWDLADTQYF. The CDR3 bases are TGTGCCAGCAGTGAATGGGATCTGGCAGATACGCAGTATTTT.

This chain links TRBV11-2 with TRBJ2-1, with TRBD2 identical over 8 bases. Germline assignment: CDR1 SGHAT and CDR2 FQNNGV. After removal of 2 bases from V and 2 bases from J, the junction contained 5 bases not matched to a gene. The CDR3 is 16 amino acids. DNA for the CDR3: TGTGCCAGCAGCTTAATAGGGCGGGAGGCCTACAATGAGCAGTTCTTC. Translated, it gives CASSLIGREAYNEQFF.

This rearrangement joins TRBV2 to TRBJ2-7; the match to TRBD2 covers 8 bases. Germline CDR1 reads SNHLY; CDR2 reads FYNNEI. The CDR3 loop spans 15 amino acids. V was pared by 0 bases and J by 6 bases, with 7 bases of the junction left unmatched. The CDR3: CASSEAGAGVREQYF. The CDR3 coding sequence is TGTGCCAGCAGTGAAGCTGGAGCGGGAGTTCGCGAGCAGTACTTC.

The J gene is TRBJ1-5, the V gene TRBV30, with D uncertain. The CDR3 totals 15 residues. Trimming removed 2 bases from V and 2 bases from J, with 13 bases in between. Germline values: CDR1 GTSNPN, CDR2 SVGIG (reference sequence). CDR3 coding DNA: TGTGCCTGGAGTCCCCGCATCATGGGCAATCAGCCCCAGCATTTT. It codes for CAWSPRIMGNQPQHF.

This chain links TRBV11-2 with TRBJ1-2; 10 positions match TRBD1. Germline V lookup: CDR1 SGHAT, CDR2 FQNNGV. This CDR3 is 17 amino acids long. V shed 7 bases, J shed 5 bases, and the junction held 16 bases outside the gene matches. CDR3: CASTSLIDRGRQYGYTF. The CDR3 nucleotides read TGTGCCAGCACCTCGCTAATCGACAGGGGGCGACAGTATGGCTACACCTTC.